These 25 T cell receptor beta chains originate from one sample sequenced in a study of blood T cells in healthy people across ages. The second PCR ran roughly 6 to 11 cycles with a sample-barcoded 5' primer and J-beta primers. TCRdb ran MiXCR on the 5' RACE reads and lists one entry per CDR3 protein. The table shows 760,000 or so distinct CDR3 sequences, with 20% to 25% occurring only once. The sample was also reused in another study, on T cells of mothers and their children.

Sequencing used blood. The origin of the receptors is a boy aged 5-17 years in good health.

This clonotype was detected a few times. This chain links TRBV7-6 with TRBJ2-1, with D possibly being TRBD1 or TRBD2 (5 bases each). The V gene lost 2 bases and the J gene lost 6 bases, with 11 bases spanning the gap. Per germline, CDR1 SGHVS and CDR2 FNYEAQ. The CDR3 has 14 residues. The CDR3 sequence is CASSLSGASNEQFF. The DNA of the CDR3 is TGTGCCAGCAGCTTATCCGGGGCCAGCAATGAGCAGTTCTTC.

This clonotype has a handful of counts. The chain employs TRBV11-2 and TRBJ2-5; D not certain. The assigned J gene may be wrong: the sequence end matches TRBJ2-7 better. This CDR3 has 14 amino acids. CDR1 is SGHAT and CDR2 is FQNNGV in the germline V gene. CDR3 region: CASSLGRYSYEQYF. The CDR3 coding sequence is TGTGCCAGCAGCTTAGGTCGCTATTCCTACGAGCAGTACTTC.

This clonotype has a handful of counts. CDR3 nucleotide sequence: TGTGCCAGCAGCTCCGCAGCCAGTCTAGCCCTCCAAGAGACCCAGTACTTC. Its translation is CASSSAASLALQETQYF. The rearrangement joins TRBV7-6 to TRBJ2-5; possible D gene TRBD2, 5 bases. In germline, CDR1 is SGHVS, CDR2 FNYEAQ. The CDR3 extends over 17 amino acids. The V end was cut by 4 bases, the J end by 1 base, with 19 bases between.

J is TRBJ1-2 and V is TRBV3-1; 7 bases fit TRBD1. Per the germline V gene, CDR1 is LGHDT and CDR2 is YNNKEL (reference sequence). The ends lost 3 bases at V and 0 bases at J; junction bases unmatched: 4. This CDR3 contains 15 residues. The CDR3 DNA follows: TGTGCCAGCAGCCATACAGGGGTATCTAACTATGGCTACACCTTC. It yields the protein CASSHTGVSNYGYTF.

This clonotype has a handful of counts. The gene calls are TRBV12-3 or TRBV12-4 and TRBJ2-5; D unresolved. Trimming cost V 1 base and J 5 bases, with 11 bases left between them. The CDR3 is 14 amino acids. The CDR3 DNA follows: TGTGCCAGCAGTTTAGGGACGGTCTGGGAGACCCAGTACTTC. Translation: CASSLGTVWETQYF.

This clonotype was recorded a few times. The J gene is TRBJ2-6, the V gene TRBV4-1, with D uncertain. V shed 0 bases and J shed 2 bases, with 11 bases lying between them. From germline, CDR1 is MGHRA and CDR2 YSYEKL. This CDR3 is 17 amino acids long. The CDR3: CASSQEFLVPGANVLTF. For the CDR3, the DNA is TGCGCCAGCAGCCAAGAATTCCTGGTTCCTGGGGCCAACGTCCTGACTTTC.

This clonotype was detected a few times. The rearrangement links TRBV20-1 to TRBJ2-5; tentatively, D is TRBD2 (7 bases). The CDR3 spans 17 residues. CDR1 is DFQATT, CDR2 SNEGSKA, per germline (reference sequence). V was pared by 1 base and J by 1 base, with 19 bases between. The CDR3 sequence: CSARGRREGGVQETQYF. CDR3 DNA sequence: TGCAGTGCTAGAGGGCGCCGAGAGGGGGGGGTCCAAGAGACCCAGTACTTC.

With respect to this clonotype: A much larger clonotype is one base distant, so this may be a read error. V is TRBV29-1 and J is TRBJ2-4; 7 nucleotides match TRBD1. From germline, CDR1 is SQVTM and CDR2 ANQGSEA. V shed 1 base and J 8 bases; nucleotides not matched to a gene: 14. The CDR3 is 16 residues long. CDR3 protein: CSVEGHQGQTEHIQYF. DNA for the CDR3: TGCAGCGTTGAAGGACACCAGGGACAGACGGAACACATTCAGTACTTC.

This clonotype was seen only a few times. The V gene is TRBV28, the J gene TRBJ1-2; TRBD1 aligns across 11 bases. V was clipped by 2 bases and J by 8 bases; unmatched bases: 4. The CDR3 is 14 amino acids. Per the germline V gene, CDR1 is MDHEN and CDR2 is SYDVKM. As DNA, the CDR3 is TGTGCCAGCAGTTTACTCGGGACAGGGGGAGGCTACACCTTC. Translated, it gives CASSLLGTGGGYTF.

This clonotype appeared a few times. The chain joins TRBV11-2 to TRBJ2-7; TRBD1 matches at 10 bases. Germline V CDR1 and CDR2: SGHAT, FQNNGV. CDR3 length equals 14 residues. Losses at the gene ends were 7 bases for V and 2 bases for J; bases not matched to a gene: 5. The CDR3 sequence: CASTRQGATYEQYF. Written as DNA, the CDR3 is TGTGCCAGCACCAGACAGGGGGCGACCTACGAGCAGTACTTC.

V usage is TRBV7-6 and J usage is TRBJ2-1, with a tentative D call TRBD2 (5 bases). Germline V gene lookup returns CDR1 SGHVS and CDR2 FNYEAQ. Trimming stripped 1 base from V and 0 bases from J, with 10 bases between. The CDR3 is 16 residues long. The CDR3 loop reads CASSLEAESSYNEQFF. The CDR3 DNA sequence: TGTGCCAGCAGCTTAGAAGCGGAAAGCTCCTACAATGAGCAGTTCTTC.

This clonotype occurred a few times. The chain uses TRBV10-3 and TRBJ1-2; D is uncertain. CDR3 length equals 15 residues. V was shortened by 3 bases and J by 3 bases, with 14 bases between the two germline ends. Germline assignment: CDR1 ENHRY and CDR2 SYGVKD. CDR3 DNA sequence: TGTGCCATCAGTGAAGGGAGACTCTTGGACTATGGCTACACCTTC. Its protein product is CAISEGRLLDYGYTF.

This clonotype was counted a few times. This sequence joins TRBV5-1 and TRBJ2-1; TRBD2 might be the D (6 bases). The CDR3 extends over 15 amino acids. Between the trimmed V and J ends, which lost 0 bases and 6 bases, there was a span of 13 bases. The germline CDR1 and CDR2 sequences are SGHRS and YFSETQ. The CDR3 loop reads CASSLDPAGSNEQFF. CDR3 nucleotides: TGCGCCAGCAGCTTGGACCCGGCGGGATCCAATGAGCAGTTCTTC.

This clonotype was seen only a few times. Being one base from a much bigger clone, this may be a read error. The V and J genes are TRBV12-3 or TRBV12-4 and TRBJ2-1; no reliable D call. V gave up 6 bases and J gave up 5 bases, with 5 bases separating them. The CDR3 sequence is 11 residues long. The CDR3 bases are TGTGCCAGCAGGTTCAACAATGAGCAGTTCTTC. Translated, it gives CASRFNNEQFF.

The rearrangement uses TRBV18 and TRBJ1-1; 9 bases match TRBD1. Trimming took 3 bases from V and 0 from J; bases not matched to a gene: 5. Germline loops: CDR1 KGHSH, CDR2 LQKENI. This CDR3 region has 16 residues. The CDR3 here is CASSPGQGRVNTEAFF. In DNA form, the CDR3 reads TGTGCCAGCTCACCGGGACAGGGTAGGGTGAACACTGAAGCTTTCTTT.

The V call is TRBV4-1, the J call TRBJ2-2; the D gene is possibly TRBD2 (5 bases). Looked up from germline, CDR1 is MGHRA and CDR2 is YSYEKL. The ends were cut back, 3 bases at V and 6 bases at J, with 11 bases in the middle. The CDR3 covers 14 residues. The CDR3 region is CASSQGWGAGELFF. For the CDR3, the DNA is TGCGCCAGCAGCCAGGGATGGGGAGCCGGGGAGCTGTTTTTT.

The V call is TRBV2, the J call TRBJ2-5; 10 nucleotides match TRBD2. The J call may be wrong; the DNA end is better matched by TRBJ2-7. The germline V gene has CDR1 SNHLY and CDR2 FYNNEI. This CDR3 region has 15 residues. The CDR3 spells CASRPKRGGLYEQYF. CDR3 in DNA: TGTGCCAGCAGGCCCAAGCGGGGGGGACTATACGAGCAGTACTTC.

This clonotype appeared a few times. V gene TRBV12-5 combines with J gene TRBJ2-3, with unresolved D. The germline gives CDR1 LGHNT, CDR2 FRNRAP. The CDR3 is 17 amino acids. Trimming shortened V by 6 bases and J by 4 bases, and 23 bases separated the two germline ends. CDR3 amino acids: CASGLYLSPNQADTQYF. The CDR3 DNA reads TGTGCTAGTGGCCTATACCTTTCTCCTAACCAAGCAGATACGCAGTATTTT.

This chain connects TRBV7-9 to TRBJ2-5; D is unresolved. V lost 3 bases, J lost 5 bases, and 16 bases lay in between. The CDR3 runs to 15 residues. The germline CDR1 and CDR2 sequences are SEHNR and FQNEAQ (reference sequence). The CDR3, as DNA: TGTGCCAGCAGCTTGGGCGACCCATATGGTGAGACCCAGTACTTC. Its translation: CASSLGDPYGETQYF. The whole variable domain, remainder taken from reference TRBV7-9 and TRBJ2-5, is DTGVSQNPRHKITKRGQNVTFRCDPISEHNRLYWYRQTLGQGPEFLTYFQNEAQLEKSRLLSDRFSAERPKGSFSTLEIQRTEQGDSAMYLCASSLGDPYGETQYFGPGTRLLVL.

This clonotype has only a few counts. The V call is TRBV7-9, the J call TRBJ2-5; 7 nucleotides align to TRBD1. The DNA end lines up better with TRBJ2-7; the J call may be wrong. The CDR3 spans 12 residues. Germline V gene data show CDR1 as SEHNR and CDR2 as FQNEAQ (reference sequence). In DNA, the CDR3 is TGTGCCAGCAGCCAGACAGGGACCGAGCAGTACTTC. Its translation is CASSQTGTEQYF.

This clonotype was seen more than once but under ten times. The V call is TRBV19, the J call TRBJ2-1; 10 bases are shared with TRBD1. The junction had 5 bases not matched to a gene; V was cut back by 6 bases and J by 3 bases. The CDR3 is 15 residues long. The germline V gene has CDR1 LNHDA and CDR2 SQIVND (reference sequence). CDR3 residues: CASSDRDRGYNEQFF. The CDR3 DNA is TGTGCCAGTAGCGACCGGGACAGGGGCTACAATGAGCAGTTCTTC.

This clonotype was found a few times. CDR3 sequence (DNA): TGCAGCGTTGAAGGGGCTCCCCCGGGACAGGGGGGAGAGACCCAGTACTTC. Encoded protein: CSVEGAPPGQGGETQYF. The rearrangement uses TRBV29-1 and TRBJ2-5; TRBD1 agrees at 11 bases. The CDR3 runs 17 residues. The junction had 11 bases not matched to a gene; V was cut back by 1 base and J by 4 bases. Germline loops: CDR1 SQVTM, CDR2 ANQGSEA.

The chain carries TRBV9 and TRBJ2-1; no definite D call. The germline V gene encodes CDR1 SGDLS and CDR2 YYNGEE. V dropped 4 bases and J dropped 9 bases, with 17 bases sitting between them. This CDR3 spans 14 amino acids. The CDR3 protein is CASSPNLGPGEQFF. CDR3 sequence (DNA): TGTGCCAGCAGCCCCAACCTTGGGCCCGGTGAGCAGTTCTTC.

The CDR3 region has the DNA TGTGCCAGCAGTGAAGGGGGCCCTGACAACACCGGGGAGCTGTTTTTT. It is translated as CASSEGGPDNTGELFF. The rearrangement links TRBV6-1 to TRBJ2-2; D is possibly TRBD1 (5 bases). The CDR3 runs to 16 residues. Trimming left V 1 base short and J 2 bases short, with 11 bases between. Germline lookup yields CDR1 MNHNS and CDR2 SASEGT.

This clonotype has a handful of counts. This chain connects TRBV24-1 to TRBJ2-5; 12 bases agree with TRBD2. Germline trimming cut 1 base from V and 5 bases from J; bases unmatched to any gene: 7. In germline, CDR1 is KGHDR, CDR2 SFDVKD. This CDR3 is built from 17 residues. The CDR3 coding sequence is TGTGCCACCAGTGATTTTAGCCTAGCGGGAGGGCCGGAGACCCAGTACTTC. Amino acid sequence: CATSDFSLAGGPETQYF.